The 26 T cell receptor beta chains listed next were all sequenced from one sample in a study of regulatory T cells in long-lasting Graves disease. Time point of the sample: newly diagnosed GD, antithyroid drugs for less than 3 months. There was RNA extracted from PBMCs, and the TCR library was made from it. For TCR beta, libraries came from iRepertoire HTBI primers and Arm-PCR of CDR3 regions. MiXCR, run by TCRdb on the multiplex PCR reads, gives a single entry per CDR3 protein. The sample has approximately 400,000 distinct CDR3 sequences; 14% to 15% are singletons. Separately, the same data were catalogued under a study of T cells in Graves' hyperthyroidism and ophthalmopathy.

This sample comprised peripheral blood mononuclear cells (PBMCs), obtained at new diagnosis, from a patient treated with antithyroid drugs. The receptors derive from a woman between 40 and 55 years old with Graves disease.

This clonotype was seen a few times. The rearrangement uses TRBV19 and TRBJ2-1, with 9 positions matching TRBD1. This CDR3 has 14 residues. V shed 4 bases, J shed 12 bases, and the junction held 10 bases outside the gene matches. The germline V gene encodes CDR1 LNHDA and CDR2 SQIVND (reference sequence). For the CDR3, the DNA is TGTGCCAGTAGTACAGGGACAGGGTTTATTGGGCAGTTCTTC. Its protein product is CASSTGTGFIGQFF.

This clonotype has only a few counts. The gene calls are TRBV20-1 and TRBJ2-1; unclear D gene. Trimming pared 1 base from V and 8 bases from J, leaving 6 bases between. The CDR3 runs to 11 residues. Per germline, CDR1 DFQATT and CDR2 SNEGSKA (reference sequence). This CDR3 is CSARGLDEQFF. The CDR3 region has the DNA TGCAGTGCTAGAGGTCTAGATGAGCAGTTCTTC.

This clonotype was counted a few times. The chain combines TRBV6-5 with TRBJ1-3; D remains unclear. Trimming stripped 0 bases from V and 1 base from J, with 16 bases between. This CDR3 spans 18 amino acids. Germline values: CDR1 MNHEY, CDR2 SVGAGI. The chain's CDR3 is CASSYSAAFKDSGNTIYF. The DNA of the CDR3 is TGTGCCAGCAGTTACTCTGCGGCTTTTAAGGATTCTGGAAACACCATATATTTT.

The sample holds a few counts of this clonotype. The rearrangement joins TRBV28 to TRBJ2-6, with 8 bases fitting TRBD1. V lost 3 bases, J lost 4 bases, and 5 bases stayed unmatched. The CDR3 consists of 16 residues. Germline V gene sequence: CDR1 MDHEN, CDR2 SYDVKM. CDR3 nucleotides: TGTGCCAGCAGTTTCCAGGGGGCGGGCGGGGCCAACGTCCTGACTTTC. This codes for CASSFQGAGGANVLTF.

Ten or more counts support this clonotype. V is TRBV7-2 and J is TRBJ2-3; D gene ambiguous. Trimming stripped 3 bases from V and 0 bases from J, with 7 bases between. The germline CDR1 and CDR2 sequences are SGHTA and FQGNSA. The CDR3 is 14 residues long. The CDR3 region has the DNA TGTGCCAGCAGCTTTGGGCTGAGCACAGATACGCAGTATTTT. It yields the protein CASSFGLSTDTQYF. The variable domain in full, completed from reference TRBV7-2 and TRBJ2-3, reads GAGVSQSPSNKVTEKGKDVELRCDPISGHTALYWYRQSLGQGLEFLIYFQGNSAPDKSGLPSDRFSAERTGGSVSTLTIQRTQQEDSAVYLCASSFGLSTDTQYFGPGTRLTVL.

Of note for this clonotype: Just one base apart from a much larger clone, this may be a read error. The CDR3 loop reads CASSEGSGSCQPQHF. For the CDR3, the DNA is TGTGCCAGCAGTGAAGGTTCGGGGTCCTGTCAGCCCCAGCATTTT. The V and J genes are TRBV2 and TRBJ1-5; unclear D gene. The CDR3 has 15 residues. Trimming left V 1 base short and J 6 bases short, with 13 bases between. From germline, CDR1 is SNHLY and CDR2 FYNNEI.

This clonotype was seen a few times. V usage is TRBV20-1 and J usage is TRBJ2-4; D not resolved. The CDR3 loop spans 14 amino acids. V lost 1 base and J 2 bases, leaving 9 bases between the germline ends. Germline V gene data show CDR1 as DFQATT and CDR2 as SNEGSKA (reference sequence). The CDR3 reads CSARGHSSKNIQYF. For the CDR3, the DNA is TGCAGTGCTAGAGGGCACAGCTCCAAAAACATTCAGTACTTC.

This clonotype has just a few counts. It may be a read error: a sequence one base away is much more abundant. This CDR3 is missing its conserved last phenylalanine or tryptophan, likely due to a read error. The rearrangement joins TRBV10-3 to TRBJ1-1; D is possibly TRBD1 (6 bases). Germline lookup yields CDR1 ENHRY and CDR2 SYGVKD. The V gene lost 0 bases and the J gene lost 1 base, with 12 bases spanning the gap. The CDR3 extends over 16 amino acids. As DNA, the CDR3 is TGTGCCATCAGTGAGTCTCAAACAGGGAGGAACACTGAAGCTTTCCTT. Encoded protein: CAISESQTGRNTEAFL.

This clonotype has at least ten counts. The V and J genes are TRBV11-3 and TRBJ2-5; D gene ambiguous. V lost 5 bases and J 1 base, leaving 11 bases between the germline ends. The V gene's germline CDR1 is SGHNT and CDR2 YENEEA. There are 14 residues in the CDR3. The CDR3 bases are TGTGCCAGCAGCAAAGAGACTTTCCAAGAGACCCAGTACTTC. Its translation: CASSKETFQETQYF.

This clonotype has a count of ten or more. The rearrangement links TRBV10-3 to TRBJ2-1; D is possibly TRBD2 (5 bases). Germline V CDR1 and CDR2: ENHRY, SYGVKD. Trimming stripped 5 bases from V and 5 bases from J, with 13 bases between. This CDR3 is 14 amino acids long. DNA of the CDR3: TGTGCCATCAGTCCCGTATCGGGGAACAATGAGCAGTTCTTC. Amino acids: CAISPVSGNNEQFF.

This clonotype was seen many times. This chain joins TRBV30 and TRBJ1-2; D possibly corresponds to TRBD1 (6 bases). V was pared by 1 base and J by 4 bases, with 16 bases between. Germline V lookup: CDR1 GTSNPN, CDR2 SVGIG (reference sequence). This CDR3 spans 15 amino acids. The CDR3 loop reads CAWSDGGGGAYGYTF. In nucleotides, the CDR3 is TGTGCCTGGAGTGATGGGGGTGGGGGGGCCTATGGCTACACCTTC.

The rearrangement joins TRBV7-9 to TRBJ2-7; D is unclear. The CDR3 is 13 amino acids. Germline V gives CDR1 SEHNR, CDR2 FQNEAQ (reference sequence). With 5 bases removed from V and 7 bases from J, the gap between germline ends came to 15 bases. CDR3 amino acids: CASSAIWAQEQYF. CDR3 nucleotides: TGTGCCAGCAGCGCTATTTGGGCCCAAGAGCAGTACTTC.

This clonotype was picked up a small number of times. The V call is TRBV7-8, the J call TRBJ1-5, with TRBD1 as a possible D gene (6 bases). Trimming took off 4 bases at V and 4 bases at J, with 14 bases between the two ends. Germline V gene data show CDR1 as SGHVS and CDR2 as FQNEAQ. The CDR3 loop spans 15 amino acids. CDR3 in DNA: TGTGCCAGCAGCTCTCGGCCAGGGGTAAATCAGCCCCAGCATTTT. This sequence encodes CASSSRPGVNQPQHF.

This clonotype has just a few counts. The chain has TRBV28 and TRBJ1-5; weak D call: TRBD1 (5 bases). The CDR3 contains 17 residues. V lost 3 bases, J lost 0 bases, and 15 bases lay in between. CDR1 is MDHEN and CDR2 is SYDVKM in the germline V gene. The CDR3 region is CASSFGVGDYSNQPQHF. The CDR3 nucleotides are TGTGCCAGCAGTTTTGGAGTGGGGGACTATAGCAATCAGCCCCAGCATTTT.

The V call is TRBV20-1, the J call TRBJ2-5, with a tentative D call TRBD2 (7 bases). The germline V gene encodes CDR1 DFQATT and CDR2 SNEGSKA (reference sequence). The CDR3 is 15 residues long. V was cut by 0 bases and J by 4 bases, with 15 bases left in between. CDR3 region: CSARDLGGAGETQYF. CDR3 DNA sequence: TGCAGTGCTAGAGATCTGGGGGGGGCGGGAGAGACCCAGTACTTC.

This clonotype was observed at least ten times. The chain has TRBV14 and TRBJ2-1; D is undetermined. Trimming cost V 0 bases and J 5 bases, with 5 bases left between them. CDR3 size: 13 residues. Germline V gene lookup returns CDR1 SGHDN and CDR2 FVKESK. CDR3 sequence: CASSQDLNNEQFF. The CDR3 DNA is TGTGCCAGCAGCCAAGATCTGAACAATGAGCAGTTCTTC.

This clonotype was recorded at least ten times. The V call is TRBV3-1, the J call TRBJ2-5; 7 positions agree with TRBD2. J was trimmed by 5 bases and V by 5 bases; bases with no gene match: 8. In germline, CDR1 is LGHDT, CDR2 YNNKEL (reference sequence). The CDR3 sequence is 14 residues long. For the CDR3, the DNA is TGTGCCAGCAGCAAAGGGAGGGAGATGGAGACCCAGTACTTC. This gives the protein CASSKGREMETQYF.

A remark on this clonotype: Being one base from a much bigger clone, this may be a read error. The CDR3 carries no conserved terminal phenylalanine or tryptophan, so it likely arises from a read error. CDR3 in DNA: TGTGCCAGCAACTCAGCGGGAGGGCCAGAGACCCAGTACTCC. Its translation is CASNSAGGPETQYS. The chain has TRBV6-2 or TRBV6-3 and TRBJ2-1; 10 nucleotides agree with TRBD2. The DNA end lines up better with TRBJ2-5; the J call may be wrong. CDR1 and CDR2 from the germline V gene are MNHEY and SVGEGT. This CDR3 is built from 14 residues.

This rearrangement joins TRBV4-2 to TRBJ2-1; TRBD2 aligns across 8 bases. Trimming removed 3 bases from V and 3 bases from J; junction bases left unmatched: 10. This CDR3 has 17 amino acids. Germline lookup yields CDR1 LGHNA and CDR2 YNFKEQ. The CDR3 sequence: CASSQGVSGSYYNEQFF. The CDR3 DNA sequence: TGTGCCAGCAGCCAGGGGGTAAGCGGGAGTTACTACAATGAGCAGTTCTTC.

This clonotype appeared a few times. This chain connects TRBV20-1 to TRBJ2-7, with D perhaps being TRBD1 or TRBD2 (5 bases each). Trimming removed 6 bases at V and 4 bases at J, with 16 bases between. CDR1 DFQATT and CDR2 SNEGSKA come from the germline V gene (reference sequence). This CDR3 has 13 amino acids. CDR3 sequence reads: CSASAGTKYEQYF. The DNA of the CDR3 is TGCAGTGCGTCCGCCGGGACGAAATACGAGCAGTACTTC.

The sample holds a few counts of this clonotype. V is TRBV7-2 and J is TRBJ1-1; D gene unclear. CDR3 length: 13 residues. Germline CDR1 reads SGHTA; CDR2 reads FQGNSA. Trimming cost V 4 bases and J 1 base, with 7 bases left between them. The CDR3 loop reads CASSYRRNTEAFF. CDR3 nucleotide sequence: TGTGCCAGCAGCTACAGAAGGAACACTGAAGCTTTCTTT.

This chain uses TRBV11-2 with TRBJ1-6; D is ambiguous. Trimming shortened V by 4 bases and J by 5 bases, and 18 bases separated the two germline ends. Germline V gives CDR1 SGHAT, CDR2 FQNNGV. CDR3 length: 17 residues. The CDR3 loop is CASSYIGDAYDNSPLHF. CDR3 DNA: TGTGCCAGCAGCTATATAGGCGACGCCTATGATAATTCACCCCTCCACTTT.

This clonotype was counted a few times. This chain links TRBV5-1 with TRBJ2-1; D perhaps matches TRBD2 (6 bases). Trimming took 0 bases from V and 3 from J, leaving 10 bases between them. CDR1 is SGHRS and CDR2 is YFSETQ in the germline V gene. This CDR3 has 15 residues. Here the CDR3 reads CASSLAGTDYNEQFF. In nucleotides, the CDR3 is TGCGCCAGCAGCTTGGCCGGGACTGACTACAATGAGCAGTTCTTC.

This clonotype has a count of ten or more. The chain links TRBV28 to TRBJ2-3; 10 positions match TRBD2. Germline CDR1 and CDR2: MDHEN and SYDVKM. This CDR3 comprises 18 residues. Unmatched junction bases numbered 9, after V lost 1 base and J lost 2 bases. The CDR3, as DNA: TGTGCCAGCAGTTTATCCAGCGGGAGGGCCCGGCACACAGATACGCAGTATTTT. Amino acid sequence: CASSLSSGRARHTDTQYF.

This clonotype was recorded a few times. The gene calls are TRBV7-9 and TRBJ1-3; possible D gene TRBD1, 5 bases. V was clipped by 0 bases and J by 0 bases, with 9 bases between them. Germline V lookup: CDR1 SEHNR, CDR2 FQNEAQ (reference sequence). The CDR3 is 16 residues long. Here the CDR3 reads CASSLAGQNSGNTIYF. CDR3 nucleotide sequence: TGTGCCAGCAGCTTAGCGGGGCAGAACTCTGGAAACACCATATATTTT.

This clonotype was observed at least ten times. The chain joins TRBV6-2 or TRBV6-3 to TRBJ2-1; 8 bases map to TRBD1. CDR1 MNHEY and CDR2 SVGEGT come from the germline V gene. This CDR3 comprises 16 residues. Trimming removed 6 bases from V and 1 base from J; junction bases left unmatched: 8. The CDR3 sequence is CASSPDRGISYNEQFF. The CDR3 coding sequence is TGTGCCAGCAGCCCCGACAGGGGTATATCCTACAATGAGCAGTTCTTC.